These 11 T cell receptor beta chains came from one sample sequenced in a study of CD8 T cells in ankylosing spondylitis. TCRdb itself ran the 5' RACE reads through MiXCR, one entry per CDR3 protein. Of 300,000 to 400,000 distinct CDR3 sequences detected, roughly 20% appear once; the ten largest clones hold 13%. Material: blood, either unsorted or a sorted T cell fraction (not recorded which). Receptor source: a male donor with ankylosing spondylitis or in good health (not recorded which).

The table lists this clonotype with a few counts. The DNA of the CDR3 is TGCGCCAGCAGCTTGGAACAGGCGGGTCCAGATACGCAGTATTTT. It translates to CASSLEQAGPDTQYF. The chain couples TRBV5-1 to TRBJ2-3, with D perhaps matching TRBD1 or TRBD2 (5 bases each). Germline values: CDR1 SGHRS, CDR2 YFSETQ. V gave up 0 bases and J gave up 4 bases, with 12 bases separating them. The CDR3 loop spans 15 amino acids.

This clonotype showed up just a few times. The CDR3: CASSLVGIRNEQFF. CDR3 coding DNA: TGTGCCAGCAGCTTAGTAGGCATCCGTAATGAGCAGTTCTTC. The chain has TRBV7-8 and TRBJ2-1; D uncertain. CDR3 length: 14 amino acids. Germline CDR1 reads SGHVS; CDR2 reads FQNEAQ. V lost 1 base to trimming and J lost 7 bases, with 11 bases between them.

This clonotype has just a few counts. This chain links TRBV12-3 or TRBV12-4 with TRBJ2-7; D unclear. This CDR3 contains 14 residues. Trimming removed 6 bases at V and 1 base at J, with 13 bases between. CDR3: CASSPSLGSYEQYF. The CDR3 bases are TGTGCCAGCAGCCCCTCGTTAGGGTCCTACGAGCAGTACTTC.

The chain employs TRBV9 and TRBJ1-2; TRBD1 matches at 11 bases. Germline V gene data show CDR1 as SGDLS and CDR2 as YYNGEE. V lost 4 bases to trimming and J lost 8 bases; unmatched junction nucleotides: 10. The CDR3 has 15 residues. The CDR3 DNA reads TGTGCCAGCAGCAAAGGGACAGGGGGTTCGTCGGGCTACACCTTC. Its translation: CASSKGTGGSSGYTF.

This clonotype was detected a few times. The CDR3, as DNA: TGCAGTGCTGGCACAGGGTACCAAGAGACCCAGTACTTC. This codes for CSAGTGYQETQYF. The J gene is TRBJ2-5, the V gene TRBV20-1; D may be TRBD1 (6 bases). This CDR3 contains 13 residues. Looked up from germline, CDR1 is DFQATT and CDR2 is SNEGSKA (reference sequence). V was clipped by 5 bases and J by 0 bases, with 10 bases between them.

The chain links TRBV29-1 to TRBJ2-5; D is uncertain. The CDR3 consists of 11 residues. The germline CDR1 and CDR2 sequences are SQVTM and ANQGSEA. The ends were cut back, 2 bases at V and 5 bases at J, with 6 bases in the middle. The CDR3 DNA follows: TGCAGCGTTGAAAGGGTGGAGACCCAGTACTTC. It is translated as CSVERVETQYF.

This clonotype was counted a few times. The CDR3 coding sequence is TGTGCCAGCAAGGCGGGCCCCTACGAGCAGTACTTC. As protein: CASKAGPYEQYF. The gene calls are TRBV2 and TRBJ2-7, with D maybe TRBD2 (5 bases). CDR3 length: 12 residues. Germline CDR1 is SNHLY and CDR2 is FYNNEI. Trimming left V 7 bases short and J 2 bases short, with 9 bases between.

The CDR3 reads CASSELWGRGETQYF. The CDR3 DNA reads as TGTGCCAGCAGTGAATTATGGGGTAGGGGGGAGACCCAGTACTTC. The chain employs TRBV2 and TRBJ2-5, with D maybe TRBD1 (6 bases). Trimming stripped 2 bases from V and 5 bases from J, with 15 bases between. The CDR3 consists of 15 residues. Germline V CDR1 and CDR2: SNHLY, FYNNEI.

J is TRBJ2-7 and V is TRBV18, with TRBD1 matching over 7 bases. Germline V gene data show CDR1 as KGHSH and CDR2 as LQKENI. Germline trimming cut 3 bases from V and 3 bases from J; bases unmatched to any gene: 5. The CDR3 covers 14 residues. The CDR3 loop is CASSPERQGYEQYF. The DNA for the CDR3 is TGTGCCAGCTCACCTGAACGACAGGGCTACGAGCAGTACTTC.

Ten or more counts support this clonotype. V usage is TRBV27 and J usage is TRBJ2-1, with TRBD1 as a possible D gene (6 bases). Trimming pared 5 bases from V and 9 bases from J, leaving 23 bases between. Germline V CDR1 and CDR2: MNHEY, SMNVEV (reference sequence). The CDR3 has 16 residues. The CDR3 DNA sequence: TGTGCCAGCAGTCCGCGACCGGGACATTTTATGATTGAGCAGTTCTTC. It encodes CASSPRPGHFMIEQFF.

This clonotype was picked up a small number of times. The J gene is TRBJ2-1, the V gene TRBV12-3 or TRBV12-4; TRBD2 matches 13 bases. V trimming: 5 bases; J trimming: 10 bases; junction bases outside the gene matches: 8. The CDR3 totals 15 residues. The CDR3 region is CASSPWTSGGKEQFF. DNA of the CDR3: TGTGCCAGCAGTCCGTGGACTAGCGGGGGTAAAGAGCAGTTCTTC.